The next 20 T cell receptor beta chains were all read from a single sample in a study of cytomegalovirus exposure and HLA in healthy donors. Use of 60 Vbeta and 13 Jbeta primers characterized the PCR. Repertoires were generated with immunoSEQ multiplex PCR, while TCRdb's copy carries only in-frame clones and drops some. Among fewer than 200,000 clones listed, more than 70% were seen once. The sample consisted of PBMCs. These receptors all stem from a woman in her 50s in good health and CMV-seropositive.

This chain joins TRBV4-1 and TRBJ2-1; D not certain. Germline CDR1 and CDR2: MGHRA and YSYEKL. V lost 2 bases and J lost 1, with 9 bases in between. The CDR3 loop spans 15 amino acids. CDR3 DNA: TGCGCCAGCAGCCAACAGGTCCTTTCCTACAATGAGCAGTTCTTC. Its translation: CASSQQVLSYNEQFF.

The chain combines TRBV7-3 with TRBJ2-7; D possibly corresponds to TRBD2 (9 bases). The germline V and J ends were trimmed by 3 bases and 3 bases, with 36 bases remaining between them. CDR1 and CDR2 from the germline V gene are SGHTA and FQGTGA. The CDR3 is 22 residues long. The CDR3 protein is CASSFVQGGQAGGSSLGYEQYF. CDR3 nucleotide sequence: TGTGCCAGCAGCTTTGTACAGGGGGGACAAGCGGGAGGTAGTTCGTTGGGCTACGAGCAGTACTTC.

CDR3 nucleotides: TGTGCCAGCAGCGGCGGGGGAGGGCGAACTACTGGAAACACCATATATTTT. Translating gives CASSGGGGRTTGNTIYF. This chain links TRBV5-4 with TRBJ1-3; TRBD1 is a possible D gene (5 bases). With 4 bases removed from V and 2 bases from J, the gap between germline ends came to 19 bases. This CDR3 spans 17 amino acids. Germline V lookup: CDR1 SGHNT, CDR2 YYREEE (reference sequence). The whole variable domain, filled in from reference TRBV5-4 and TRBJ1-3, reads ETGVTQSPTHLIKTRGQQVTLRCSSQSGHNTVSWYQQALGQGPQFIFQYYREEENGRGNFPPRFSGLQFPNYSSELNVNALELDDSALYLCASSGGGGRTTGNTIYFGEGSWLTVV.

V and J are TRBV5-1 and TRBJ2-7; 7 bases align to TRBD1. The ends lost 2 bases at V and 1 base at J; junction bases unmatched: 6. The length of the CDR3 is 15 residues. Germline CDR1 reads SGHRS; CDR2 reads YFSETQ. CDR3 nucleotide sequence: TGCGCCAGCAGCTTCCGTCCACAGGGGTCCTACGAGCAGTACTTC. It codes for CASSFRPQGSYEQYF.

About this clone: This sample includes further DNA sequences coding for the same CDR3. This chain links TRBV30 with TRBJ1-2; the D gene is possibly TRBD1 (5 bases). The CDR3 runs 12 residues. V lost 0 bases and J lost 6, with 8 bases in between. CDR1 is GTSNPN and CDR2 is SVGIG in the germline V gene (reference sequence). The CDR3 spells CAWSVGGDGYTF. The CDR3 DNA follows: TGTGCCTGGAGTGTGGGGGGGGATGGCTACACCTTC.

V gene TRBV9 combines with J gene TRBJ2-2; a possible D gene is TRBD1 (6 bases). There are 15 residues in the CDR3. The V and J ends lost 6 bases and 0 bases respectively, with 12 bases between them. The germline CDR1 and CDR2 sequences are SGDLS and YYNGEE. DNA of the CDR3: TGTGCCAGCACCCAGACAGGCGCGAACACCGGGGAGCTGTTTTTT. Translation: CASTQTGANTGELFF.

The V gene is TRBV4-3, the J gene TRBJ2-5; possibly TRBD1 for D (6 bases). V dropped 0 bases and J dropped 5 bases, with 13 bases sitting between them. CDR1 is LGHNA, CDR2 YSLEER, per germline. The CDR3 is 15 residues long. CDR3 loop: CASSQDKGEWETQYF. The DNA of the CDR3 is TGCGCCAGCAGCCAAGATAAGGGGGAGTGGGAGACCCAGTACTTC.

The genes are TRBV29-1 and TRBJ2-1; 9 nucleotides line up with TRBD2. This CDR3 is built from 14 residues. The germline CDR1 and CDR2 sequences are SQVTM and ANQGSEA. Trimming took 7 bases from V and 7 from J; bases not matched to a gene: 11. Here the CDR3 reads CSARRASGDNEQFF. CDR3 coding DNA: TGCAGCGCGCGAAGGGCTAGCGGGGATAATGAGCAGTTCTTC.

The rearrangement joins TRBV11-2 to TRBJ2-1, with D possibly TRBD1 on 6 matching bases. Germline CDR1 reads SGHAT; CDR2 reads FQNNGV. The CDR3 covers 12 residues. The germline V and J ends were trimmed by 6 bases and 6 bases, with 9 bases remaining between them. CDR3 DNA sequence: TGTGCCAGCAGAAGGGGGTCCAATGAGCAGTTCTTC. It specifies CASRRGSNEQFF.

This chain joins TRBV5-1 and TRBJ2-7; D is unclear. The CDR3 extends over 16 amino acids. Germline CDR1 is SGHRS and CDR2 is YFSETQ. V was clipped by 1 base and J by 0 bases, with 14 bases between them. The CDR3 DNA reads TGCGCCAGCAGCTTGTTCTTGGCACAGAGCTCCTACGAGCAGTACTTC. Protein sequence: CASSLFLAQSSYEQYF. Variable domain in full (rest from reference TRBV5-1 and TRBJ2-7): KAGVTQTPRYLIKTRGQQVTLSCSPISGHRSVSWYQQTPGQGLQFLFEYFSETQRNKGNFPGRFSGRQFSNSRSEMNVSTLELGDSALYLCASSLFLAQSSYEQYFGPGTRLTVT.

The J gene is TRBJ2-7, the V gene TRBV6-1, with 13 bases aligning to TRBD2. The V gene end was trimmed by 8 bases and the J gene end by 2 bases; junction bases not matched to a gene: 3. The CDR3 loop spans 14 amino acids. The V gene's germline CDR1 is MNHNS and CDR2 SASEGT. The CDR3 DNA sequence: TGTGCCAGCCAGACTAGCGGGAGGACCTACGAGCAGTACTTC. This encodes CASQTSGRTYEQYF.

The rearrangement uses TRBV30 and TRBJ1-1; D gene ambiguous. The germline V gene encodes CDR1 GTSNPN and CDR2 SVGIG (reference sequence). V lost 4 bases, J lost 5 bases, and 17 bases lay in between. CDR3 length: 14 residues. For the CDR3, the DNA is TGTGCCTGGAAGGTCCCGGACCGGGAAACTGAAGCTTTCTTT. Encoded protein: CAWKVPDRETEAFF. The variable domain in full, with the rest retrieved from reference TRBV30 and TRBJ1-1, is SQTIHQWPATLVQPVGSPLSLECTVEGTSNPNLYWYRQAAGRGLQLLFYSVGIGQISSEVPQNLSASRPQDRQFILSSKKLLLSDSGFYLCAWKVPDRETEAFFGQGTRLTVV.

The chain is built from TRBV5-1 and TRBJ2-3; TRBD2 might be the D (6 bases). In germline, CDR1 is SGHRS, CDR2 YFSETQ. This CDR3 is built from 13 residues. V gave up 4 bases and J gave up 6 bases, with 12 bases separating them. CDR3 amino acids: CASSPTSSDTQYF. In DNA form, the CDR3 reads TGCGCCAGCAGCCCGACTAGTTCCGATACGCAGTATTTT.

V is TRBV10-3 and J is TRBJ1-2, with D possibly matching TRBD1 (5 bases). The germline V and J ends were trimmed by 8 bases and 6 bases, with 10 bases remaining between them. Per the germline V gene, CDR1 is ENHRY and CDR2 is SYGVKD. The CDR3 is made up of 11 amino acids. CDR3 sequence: CAIGRGDGYTF. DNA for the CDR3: TGTGCCATCGGGAGGGGAGATGGCTACACCTTC.

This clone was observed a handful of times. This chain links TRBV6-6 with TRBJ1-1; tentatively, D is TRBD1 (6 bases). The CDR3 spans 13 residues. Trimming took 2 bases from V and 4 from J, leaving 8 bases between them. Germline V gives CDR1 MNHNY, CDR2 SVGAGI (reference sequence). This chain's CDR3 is CASSYKQGTEAFF. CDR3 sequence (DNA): TGTGCCAGCAGTTACAAACAGGGCACTGAAGCTTTCTTT.

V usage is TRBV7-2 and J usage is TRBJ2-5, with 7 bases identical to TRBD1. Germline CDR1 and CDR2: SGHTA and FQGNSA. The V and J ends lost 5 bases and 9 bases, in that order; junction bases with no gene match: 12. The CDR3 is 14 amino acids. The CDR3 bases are TGTGCCAGCAGCCTACGGACAGGAGGAAGGTCCCAGTACTTC. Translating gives CASSLRTGGRSQYF. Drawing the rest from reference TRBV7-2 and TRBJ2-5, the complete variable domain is GAGVSQSPSNKVTEKGKDVELRCDPISGHTALYWYRQSLGQGLEFLIYFQGNSAPDKSGLPSDRFSAERTGGSVSTLTIQRTQQEDSAVYLCASSLRTGGRSQYFGPGTRLLVL.

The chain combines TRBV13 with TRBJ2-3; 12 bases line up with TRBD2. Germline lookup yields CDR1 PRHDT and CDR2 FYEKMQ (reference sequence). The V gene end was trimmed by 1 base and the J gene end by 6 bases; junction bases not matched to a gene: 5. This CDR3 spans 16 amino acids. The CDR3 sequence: CASSLAASGGVDTQYF. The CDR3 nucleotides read TGTGCCAGCAGCTTAGCCGCTAGCGGGGGGGTGGATACGCAGTATTTT.

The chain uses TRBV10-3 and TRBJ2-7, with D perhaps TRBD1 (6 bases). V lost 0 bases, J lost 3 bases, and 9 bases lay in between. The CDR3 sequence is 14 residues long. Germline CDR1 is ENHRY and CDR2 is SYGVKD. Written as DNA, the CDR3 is TGTGCCATCAGTGAGTCGGTACAGGGCTACGAGCAGTACTTC. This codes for CAISESVQGYEQYF.

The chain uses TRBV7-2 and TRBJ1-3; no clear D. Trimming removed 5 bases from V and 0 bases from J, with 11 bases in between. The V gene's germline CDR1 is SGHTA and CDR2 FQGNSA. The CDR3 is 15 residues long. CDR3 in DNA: TGTGCCAGCAGCCCGCGTGGGAGCTCTGGAAACACCATATATTTT. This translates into CASSPRGSSGNTIYF.

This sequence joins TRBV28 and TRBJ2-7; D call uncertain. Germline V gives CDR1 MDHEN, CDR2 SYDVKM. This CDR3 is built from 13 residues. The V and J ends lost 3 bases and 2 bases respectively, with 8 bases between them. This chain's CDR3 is CASSLSPTYEQYF. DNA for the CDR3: TGTGCCAGCAGTTTGAGTCCTACCTACGAGCAGTACTTC.